This entry concerns a single T cell receptor beta chain. In the study's own analysis: Amplification with reference gene primers provided the estimates of nucleated cell counts. Some clones are missing from TCRdb's copy, which holds only in-frame ones; the method was immunoSEQ multiplex PCR. The D gene and trimming were derived from the DNA, and the V and J assignments and clone size from that table. Of 250,000 to 300,000 clones in the sample, 82% are singletons; the top ten hold roughly 3.1%. This CDR3 has 15 amino acids. V lost 5 bases and J lost 5; bases outside the gene matches: 7. CDR1 and CDR2 (germline): PRHDT, FYEKMQ (reference sequence). This record belongs to a study of blood T cell repertoires in COVID-19. Study-wide context: The study drew acute and convalescent COVID-19 samples from the United States, Italy and Spain. PBMCs, B-cell-depleted T cells, or T cells were the source of the cDNA or gDNA that made up the material.

J is TRBJ2-1 and V is TRBV13, with 9 bases matching TRBD2. The sequence was obtained from a woman younger than 30 with acute or convalescent COVID-19. Input material: peripheral blood. CDR3 in amino acids: CASSDLAGNNNEQFF. For the CDR3, the DNA is TGTGCCAGCAGCGATCTAGCGGGAAACAACAATGAGCAGTTCTTC.